The source of this T cell receptor (beta chain) is a study of blood T cell repertoires in COVID-19. The wider study: Acute and convalescent COVID-19 specimens originated in the United States, Italy and Spain. PBMCs, B-cell-depleted T cells, or T cells provided the cDNA or gDNA that made up the material.

Seattle enrolled patients during active infection and tracked them longitudinally. Sequencing used immunoSEQ multiplex PCR; TCRdb keeps in-frame clones, though not all of them. The table records roughly 330,000 clones, approximately 86% of them present only once. The CDR3 consists of 17 residues. The chain has TRBV21-1 and TRBJ1-1; the listed D gene, TRBD1, was not tested against the DNA. TRBV21-1 is listed as a pseudogene. Sample: peripheral blood. This receptor was obtained from a man younger than 40 with COVID-19, enrolled during active disease. In DNA, the CDR3 is TGTGCCAGCAGCAAAGAAACTAGGGGACAGACGAACACTGAAGCTTTCTTT. Residues: CASSKETRGQTNTEAFF.